The entry that follows covers one T cell receptor (beta chain) sequence. The sample is drawn from a study of blood T cell repertoires in COVID-19. At the level of the study: The samples span acute and convalescent COVID-19 from the United States, Italy and Spain. T cells, B-cell-depleted T cells, or PBMCs supplied cDNA or gDNA.

The germline gives CDR1 SGHNT, CDR2 YYREEE (reference sequence). Trimming at V came to 2 bases and at J to 8 bases, leaving 8 bases not matched to a gene. This CDR3 has 14 residues. Authors' data handling: For nucleated cells, counts were estimated from reference gene primer amplification. Sequencing used immunoSEQ multiplex PCR; TCRdb keeps in-frame clones, though not all of them. D and trimming come from the DNA, and the V and J calls and clone size come from that table. This table holds 150,000 to 180,000 clones, 80% to 90% found once. The sample was peripheral blood. The chain recombines TRBV5-4 with TRBJ1-2; 8 positions match TRBD1. The clonotype comes from a woman aged 40 to 55 with acute or convalescent COVID-19. CDR3 in amino acids: CASSFGETGGGYTF. The CDR3 bases are TGTGCCAGCAGCTTCGGGGAAACAGGGGGAGGCTACACCTTC.